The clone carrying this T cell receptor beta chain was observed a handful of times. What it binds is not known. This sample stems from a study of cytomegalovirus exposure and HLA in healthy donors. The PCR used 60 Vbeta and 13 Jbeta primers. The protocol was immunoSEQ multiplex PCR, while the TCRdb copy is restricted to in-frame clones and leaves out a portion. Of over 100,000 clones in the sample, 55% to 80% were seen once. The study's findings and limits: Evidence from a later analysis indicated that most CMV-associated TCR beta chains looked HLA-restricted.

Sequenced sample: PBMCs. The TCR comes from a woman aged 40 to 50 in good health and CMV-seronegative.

This CDR3 is CASSLSDQGDTEAFF. The CDR3 DNA reads as TGTGCCAGCAGTTTATCGGACCAGGGGGACACTGAAGCTTTCTTT. V and J are TRBV27 and TRBJ1-1; 7 bases are a match to TRBD1. The CDR3 is 15 residues long. Germline V gives CDR1 MNHEY, CDR2 SMNVEV (reference sequence). V lost 0 bases, J lost 3 bases, and 4 bases stayed unmatched.